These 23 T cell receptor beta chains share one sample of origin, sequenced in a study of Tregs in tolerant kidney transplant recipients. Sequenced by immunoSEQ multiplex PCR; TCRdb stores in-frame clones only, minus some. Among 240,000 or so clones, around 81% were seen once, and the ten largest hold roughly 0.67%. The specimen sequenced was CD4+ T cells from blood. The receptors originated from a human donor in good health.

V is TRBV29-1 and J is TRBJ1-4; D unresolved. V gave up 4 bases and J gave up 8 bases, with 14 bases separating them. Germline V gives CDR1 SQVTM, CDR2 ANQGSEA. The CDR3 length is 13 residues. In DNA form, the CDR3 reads TGCAGCGTTGTTCTGCAGGCGGGGGAAAAACTGTTTTTT. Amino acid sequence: CSVVLQAGEKLFF.

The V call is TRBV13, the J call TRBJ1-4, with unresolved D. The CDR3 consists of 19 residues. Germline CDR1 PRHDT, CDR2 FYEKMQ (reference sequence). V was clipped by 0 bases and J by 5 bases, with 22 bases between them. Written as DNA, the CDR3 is TGTGCCAGCAGCTTAGGTCTTAAAAGGGCGCGCGGTGGGAATGAAAAACTGTTTTTT. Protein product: CASSLGLKRARGGNEKLFF.

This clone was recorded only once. CDR3 in DNA: TGTGCCAGCAGCTTGCACGCTGGCTACACCTTC. Translation: CASSLHAGYTF. This chain connects TRBV5-8 to TRBJ1-2; D gene ambiguous. Germline values: CDR1 SGHTS, CDR2 YDEGEE. The CDR3 spans 11 residues. The V end was cut by 1 base, the J end by 7 bases, with 5 bases between.

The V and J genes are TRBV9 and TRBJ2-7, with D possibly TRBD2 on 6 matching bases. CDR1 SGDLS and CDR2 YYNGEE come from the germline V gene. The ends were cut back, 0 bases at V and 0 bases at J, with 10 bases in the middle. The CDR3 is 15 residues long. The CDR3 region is CASSVAIADSYEQYF. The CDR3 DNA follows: TGTGCCAGCAGCGTAGCTATAGCGGACTCCTACGAGCAGTACTTC.

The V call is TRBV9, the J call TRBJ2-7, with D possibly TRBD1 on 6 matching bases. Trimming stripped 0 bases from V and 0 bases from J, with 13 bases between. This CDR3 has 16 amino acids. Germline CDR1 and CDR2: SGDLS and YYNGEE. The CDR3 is CASSVGTGPSSYEQYF. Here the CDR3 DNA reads TGTGCCAGCAGCGTAGGAACAGGGCCAAGCTCCTACGAGCAGTACTTC.

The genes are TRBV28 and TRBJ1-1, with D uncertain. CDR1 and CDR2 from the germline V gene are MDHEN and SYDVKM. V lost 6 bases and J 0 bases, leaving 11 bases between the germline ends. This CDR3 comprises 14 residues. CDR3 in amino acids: CASSTSGVNTEAFF. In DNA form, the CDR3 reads TGTGCCAGCAGCACCTCAGGAGTGAACACTGAAGCTTTCTTT. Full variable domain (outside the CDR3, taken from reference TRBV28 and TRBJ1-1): DVKVTQSSRYLVKRTGEKVFLECVQDMDHENMFWYRQDPGLGLRLIYFSYDVKMKEKGDIPEGYSVSREKKERFSLILESASTNQTSMYLCASSTSGVNTEAFFGQGTRLTVV.

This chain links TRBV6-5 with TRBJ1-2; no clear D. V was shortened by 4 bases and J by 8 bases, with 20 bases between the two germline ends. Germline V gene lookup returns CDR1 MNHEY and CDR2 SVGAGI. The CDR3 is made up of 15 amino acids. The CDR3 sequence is CASSSSGRALGGYTF. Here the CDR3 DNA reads TGTGCCAGCAGTTCCTCTGGTCGGGCCCTTGGGGGCTACACCTTC.

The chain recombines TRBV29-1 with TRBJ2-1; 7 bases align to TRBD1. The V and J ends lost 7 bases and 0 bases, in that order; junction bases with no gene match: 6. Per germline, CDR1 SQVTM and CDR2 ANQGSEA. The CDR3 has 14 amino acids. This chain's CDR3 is CSEKQGSSYNEQFF. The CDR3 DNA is TGCAGCGAGAAACAGGGGAGCTCCTACAATGAGCAGTTCTTC.

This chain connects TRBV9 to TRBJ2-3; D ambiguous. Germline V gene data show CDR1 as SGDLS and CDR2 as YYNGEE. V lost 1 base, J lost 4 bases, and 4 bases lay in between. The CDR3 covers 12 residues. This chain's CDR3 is CASSVRPDTQYF. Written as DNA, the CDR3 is TGTGCCAGCAGCGTAAGGCCAGATACGCAGTATTTT. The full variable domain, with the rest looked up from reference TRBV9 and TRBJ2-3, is DSGVTQTPKHLITATGQRVTLRCSPRSGDLSVYWYQQSLDQGLQFLIQYYNGEERAKGNILERFSAQQFPDLHSELNLSSLELGDSALYFCASSVRPDTQYFGPGTRLTVL.

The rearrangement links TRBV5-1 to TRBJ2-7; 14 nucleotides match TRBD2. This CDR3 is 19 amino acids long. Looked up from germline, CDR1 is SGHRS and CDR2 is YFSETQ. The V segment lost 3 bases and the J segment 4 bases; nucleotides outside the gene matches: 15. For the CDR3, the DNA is TGCGCCAGCAGCTCTCTCGGGACTAGCGGGAGCCTAGGGGTGTACGAGCAGTACTTC. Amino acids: CASSSLGTSGSLGVYEQYF.

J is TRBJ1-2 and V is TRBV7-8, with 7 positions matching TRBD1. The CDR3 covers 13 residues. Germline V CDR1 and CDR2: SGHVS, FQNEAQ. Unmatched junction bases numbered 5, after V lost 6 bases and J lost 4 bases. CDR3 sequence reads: CASRVGQPYGYTF. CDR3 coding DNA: TGTGCCAGCAGAGTGGGACAGCCCTATGGCTACACCTTC.

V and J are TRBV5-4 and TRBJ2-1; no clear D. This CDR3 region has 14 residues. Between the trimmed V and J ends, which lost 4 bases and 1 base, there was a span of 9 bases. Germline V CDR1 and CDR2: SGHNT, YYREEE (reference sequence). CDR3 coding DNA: TGTGCCAGCAGCGCCGATAGGTCCTACAATGAGCAGTTCTTC. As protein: CASSADRSYNEQFF.

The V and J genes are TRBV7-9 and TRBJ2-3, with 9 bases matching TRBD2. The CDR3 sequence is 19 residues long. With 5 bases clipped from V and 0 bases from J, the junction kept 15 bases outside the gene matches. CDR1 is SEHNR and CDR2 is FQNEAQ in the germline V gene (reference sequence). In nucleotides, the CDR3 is TGTGCCAGCAGCCACAAGAGGGTAGCGGGGGTGAGGAGCACAGATACGCAGTATTTT. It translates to CASSHKRVAGVRSTDTQYF.

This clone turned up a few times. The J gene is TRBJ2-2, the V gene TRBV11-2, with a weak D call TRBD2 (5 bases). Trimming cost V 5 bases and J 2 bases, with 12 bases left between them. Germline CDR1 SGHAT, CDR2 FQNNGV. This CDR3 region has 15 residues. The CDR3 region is CASSSPGTNTGELFF. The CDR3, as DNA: TGTGCCAGCAGCAGTCCGGGAACCAACACCGGGGAGCTGTTTTTT.

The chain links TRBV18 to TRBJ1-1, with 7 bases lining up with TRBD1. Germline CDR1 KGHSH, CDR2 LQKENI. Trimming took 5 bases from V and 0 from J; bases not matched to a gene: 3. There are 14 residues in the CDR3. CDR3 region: CASSSQGMNTEAFF. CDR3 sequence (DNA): TGTGCCAGCTCATCACAGGGGATGAACACTGAAGCTTTCTTT. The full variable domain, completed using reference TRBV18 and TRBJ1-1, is NAGVMQNPRHLVRRRGQEARLRCSPMKGHSHVYWYRQLPEEGLKFMVYLQKENIIDESGMPKERFSAEFPKEGPSILRIQQVVRGDSAAYFCASSSQGMNTEAFFGQGTRLTVV.

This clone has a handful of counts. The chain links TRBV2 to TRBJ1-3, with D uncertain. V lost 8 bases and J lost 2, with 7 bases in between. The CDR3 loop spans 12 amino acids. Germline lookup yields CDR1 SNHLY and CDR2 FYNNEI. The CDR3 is CASGGTGNTIYF. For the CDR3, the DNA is TGTGCCAGCGGCGGGACTGGAAACACCATATATTTT.

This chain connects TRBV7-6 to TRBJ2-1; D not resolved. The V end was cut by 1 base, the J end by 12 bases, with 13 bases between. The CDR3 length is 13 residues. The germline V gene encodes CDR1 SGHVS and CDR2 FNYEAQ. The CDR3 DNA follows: TGTGCCAGCAGCTTAGTCGTGGGCGCAGCGCAGTTCTTC. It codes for CASSLVVGAAQFF.

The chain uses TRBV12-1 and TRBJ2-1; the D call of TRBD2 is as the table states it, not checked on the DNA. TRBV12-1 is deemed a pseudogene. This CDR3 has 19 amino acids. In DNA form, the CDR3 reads TGTGCCAGCAGCTTTGTTGCAGCGGGAGGGCCAGGTTCCTACAATGAGCAGTTCTTC. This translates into CASSFVAAGGPGSYNEQFF.

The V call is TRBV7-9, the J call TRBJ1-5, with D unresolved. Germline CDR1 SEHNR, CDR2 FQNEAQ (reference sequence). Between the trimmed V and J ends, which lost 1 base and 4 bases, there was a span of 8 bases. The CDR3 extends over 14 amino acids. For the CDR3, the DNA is TGTGCCAGCAGCTTAGGTTTTGGGAATCAGCCCCAGCATTTT. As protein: CASSLGFGNQPQHF.

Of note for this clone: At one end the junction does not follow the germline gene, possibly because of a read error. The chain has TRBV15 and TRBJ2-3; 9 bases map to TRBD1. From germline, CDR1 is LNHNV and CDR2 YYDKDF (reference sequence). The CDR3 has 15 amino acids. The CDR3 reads CATSTKGRDRDTRYF. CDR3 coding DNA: TGTGCCACCAGCACCAAGGGGCGGGACAGGGATACGCGGTATTTT.

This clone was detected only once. The CDR3 DNA sequence: TGTGCCAGCAGTTACTCTGGACGGAGCCCTGGAGAGACCCAGTACTTC. This translates into CASSYSGRSPGETQYF. The chain recombines TRBV6-5 with TRBJ2-7; no clear D. The end of the DNA fits TRBJ2-5 better, so the J call may be wrong. Germline lookup yields CDR1 MNHEY and CDR2 SVGAGI. The CDR3 contains 16 residues.

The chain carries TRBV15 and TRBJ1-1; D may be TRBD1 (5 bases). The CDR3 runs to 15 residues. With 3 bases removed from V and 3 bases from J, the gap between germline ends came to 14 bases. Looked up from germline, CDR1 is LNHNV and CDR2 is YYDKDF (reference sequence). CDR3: CATSREAGGYTEAFF. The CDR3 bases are TGTGCCACCAGCAGGGAAGCGGGGGGGTACACTGAAGCTTTCTTT.

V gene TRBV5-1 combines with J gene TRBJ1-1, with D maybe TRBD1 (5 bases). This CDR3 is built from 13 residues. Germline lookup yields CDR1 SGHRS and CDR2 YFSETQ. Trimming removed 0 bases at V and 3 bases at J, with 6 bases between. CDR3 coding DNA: TGCGCCAGCAGCTTGGACAGGTACACTGAAGCTTTCTTT. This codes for CASSLDRYTEAFF. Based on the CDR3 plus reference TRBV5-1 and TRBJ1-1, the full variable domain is KAGVTQTPRYLIKTRGQQVTLSCSPISGHRSVSWYQQTPGQGLQFLFEYFSETQRNKGNFPGRFSGRQFSNSRSEMNVSTLELGDSALYLCASSLDRYTEAFFGQGTRLTVV.